One sample yielded the 6 T cell receptor beta chains listed below, sequenced in a study of Ad26.COV2.S vaccination and SARS-CoV-2 variants. As for treatment: approximately 18 received Ad26.COV2.S at low or high dose, single or two shots; roughly 5 received placebo; per-sample allocation not given. Samples analyzed were those drawn on day 63 after the first vaccine or placebo injection. TCRdb keeps only in-frame clones here, not all; method: immunoSEQ multiplex PCR. The table includes about 350,000 clones, 85% detected once. Sequences were derived from peripheral blood, sampled in a trial of Ad26.COV2.S vaccine versus placebo. These receptors all come from a person between 18 and 65 years old who received the Ad26.COV2.S COVID-19 vaccine or a placebo.

J is TRBJ1-2 and V is TRBV27; TRBD1 might be the D (6 bases). V was cut by 6 bases and J by 4 bases, with 21 bases left in between. The CDR3 has 16 residues. Germline loops: CDR1 MNHEY, CDR2 SMNVEV (reference sequence). In DNA form, the CDR3 reads TGTGCCAGCAGCCAATACCTAGAAACAGGGATCTATGGCTACACCTTC. Translation gives CASSQYLETGIYGYTF.

The rearrangement links TRBV27 to TRBJ2-5; D uncertain. V lost 8 bases and J 2 bases, leaving 15 bases between the germline ends. This CDR3 comprises 14 residues. CDR1 and CDR2 from the germline V gene are MNHEY and SMNVEV (reference sequence). The chain's CDR3 is CASPFADFQETQYF. DNA of the CDR3: TGTGCCAGCCCCTTTGCCGACTTTCAAGAGACCCAGTACTTC.

The rearrangement uses TRBV6-5 and TRBJ2-7, with D possibly being TRBD2 (6 bases). V was shortened by 6 bases and J by 1 base, with 13 bases between the two germline ends. The germline V gene encodes CDR1 MNHEY and CDR2 SVGAGI. The CDR3 loop spans 14 amino acids. The CDR3: CASRSRDSSYEQYF. CDR3 nucleotide sequence: TGTGCCAGCAGATCCCGGGACTCTTCCTACGAGCAGTACTTC.

The CDR3 region is CASSPHTGQDYGYTF. As DNA, the CDR3 is TGCGCCAGCAGCCCGCACACGGGACAGGATTATGGCTACACCTTC. The chain carries TRBV5-1 and TRBJ1-2, with 8 bases fitting TRBD1. CDR1 is SGHRS, CDR2 YFSETQ, per germline. CDR3 size: 15 residues. The junction had 10 bases not matched to a gene; V was cut back by 4 bases and J by 5 bases.

V gene TRBV28 combines with J gene TRBJ2-6; D tentatively fits TRBD1 or TRBD2 (5 bases each). The V end lost 5 bases, the J end lost 0 bases, and 14 bases lay between the germline ends. The CDR3 is 17 amino acids. From germline, CDR1 is MDHEN and CDR2 SYDVKM. CDR3 nucleotides: TGTGCCAGCAGTGGATTGGGACGGAACTCTGGGGCCAACGTCCTGACTTTC. Encoded protein: CASSGLGRNSGANVLTF.

The genes are TRBV5-5 and TRBJ1-1; the match to TRBD1 covers 7 bases. In germline, CDR1 is SGHKS, CDR2 YYEKEE (reference sequence). This CDR3 comprises 13 residues. The J segment lost 4 bases and the V segment lost 2 bases, leaving 2 bases of the junction unmatched. The CDR3 DNA is TGTGCCAGCAGCTTTTCAGGGGGCACTGAAGCTTTCTTT. Its protein is CASSFSGGTEAFF.